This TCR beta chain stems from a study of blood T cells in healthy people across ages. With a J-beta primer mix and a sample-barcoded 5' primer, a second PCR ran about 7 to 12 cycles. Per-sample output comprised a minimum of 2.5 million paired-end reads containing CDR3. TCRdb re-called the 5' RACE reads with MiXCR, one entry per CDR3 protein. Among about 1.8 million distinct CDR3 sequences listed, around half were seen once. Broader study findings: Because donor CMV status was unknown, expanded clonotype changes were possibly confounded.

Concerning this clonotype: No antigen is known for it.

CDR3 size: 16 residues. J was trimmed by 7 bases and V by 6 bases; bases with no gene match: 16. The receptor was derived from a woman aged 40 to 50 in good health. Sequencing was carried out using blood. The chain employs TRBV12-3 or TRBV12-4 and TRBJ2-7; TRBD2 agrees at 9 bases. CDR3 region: CASSFTSAGGYNEQYF. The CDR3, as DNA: TGTGCCAGCAGCTTCACCTCAGCGGGGGGCTACAATGAGCAGTACTTC.